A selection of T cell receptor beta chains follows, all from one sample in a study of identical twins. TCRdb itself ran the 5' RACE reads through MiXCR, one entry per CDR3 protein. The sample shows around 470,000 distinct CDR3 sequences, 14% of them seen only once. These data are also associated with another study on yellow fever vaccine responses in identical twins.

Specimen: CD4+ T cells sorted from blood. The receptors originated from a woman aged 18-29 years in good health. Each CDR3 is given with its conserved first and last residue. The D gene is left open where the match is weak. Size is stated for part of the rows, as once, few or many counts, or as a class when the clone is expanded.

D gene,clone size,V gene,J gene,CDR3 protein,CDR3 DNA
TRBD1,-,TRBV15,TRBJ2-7,CATSRGNRGPDEQYF,TGTGCCACCAGCAGAGGAAACAGGGGGCCGGACGAGCAGTACTTC
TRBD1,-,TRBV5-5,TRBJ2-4,CASNPQGDKNIQYF,TGTGCCAGCAACCCACAGGGGGACAAAAACATTCAGTACTTC
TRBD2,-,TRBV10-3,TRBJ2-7,CAGGRGDEQYF,TGTGCCGGGGGGCGGGGGGACGAGCAGTACTTC
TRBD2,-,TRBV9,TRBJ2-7,CATSVATSGGPISYEQYF,TGTGCCACCAGCGTAGCTACTAGCGGGGGGCCTATCTCCTACGAGCAGTACTTC
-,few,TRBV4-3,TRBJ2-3,CASSQDVPVSSTDTQYF,TGCGCCAGCAGCCAAGATGTGCCAGTTTCTAGCACAGATACGCAGTATTTT
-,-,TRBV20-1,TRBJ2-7,CSARVTSASINF,TGCAGTGCTAGAGTCACGTCCGCGTCTATTAACTTC
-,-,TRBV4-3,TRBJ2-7,CASSQEGSSYEQYF,TGCGCCAGCAGCCAAGAGGGGAGCAGCTACGAGCAGTACTTC
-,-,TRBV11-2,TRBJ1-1,CASSLDHEAFF,TGTGCCAGCAGCTTAGATCATGAAGCTTTCTTT
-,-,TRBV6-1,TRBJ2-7,CASSPLDRPYEQYF,TGTGCCAGCAGTCCCCTCGACAGGCCCTACGAGCAGTACTTC
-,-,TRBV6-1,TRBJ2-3,CASSAIRGGVPTDTQYF,TGTGCCAGCAGTGCAATTCGGGGTGGGGTGCCGACAGATACGCAGTATTTT
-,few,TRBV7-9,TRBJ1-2,CASSRDLLHYGYTF,TGTGCCAGCAGCCGGGATCTTCTTCACTATGGCTACACCTTC
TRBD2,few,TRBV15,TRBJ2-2,CATSRAGGGELFF,TGTGCCACCAGCAGAGCGGGGGGCGGGGAGCTGTTTTTT
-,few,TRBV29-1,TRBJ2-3,CSVQLRLVGPSTDTQYF,TGCAGCGTCCAACTCCGTTTGGTCGGCCCTAGCACAGATACGCAGTATTTT
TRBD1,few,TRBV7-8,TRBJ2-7,CASSHSDRTFRDYEQYF,TGTGCCAGCAGCCACTCGGACAGGACATTTAGGGACTACGAGCAGTACTTC
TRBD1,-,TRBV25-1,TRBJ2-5,CASSLQGGGRETQYF,TGTGCCAGCAGTTTACAGGGGGGAGGTCGAGAGACCCAGTACTTC
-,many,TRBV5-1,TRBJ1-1,CASSYVRGSEAFF,TGCGCCAGCAGCTACGTGAGGGGGTCTGAAGCTTTCTTT
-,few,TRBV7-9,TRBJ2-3,CASSLIPGRRTDTQYF,TGTGCCAGCAGCTTAATACCCGGACGACGCACAGATACGCAGTATTTT